This T cell receptor (beta chain) originates from a study of breast tumors, draining lymph nodes, adjacent tissues. Study outcomes and limitations: Compared with basal-like, luminal-like tumors shared significantly more repertoire with nontumor tissue. Findings are consistent with lymph node origin and intratumoral expansion of most tumor T cells.

V shed 4 bases and J shed 0 bases, with 11 bases lying between them. This CDR3 region has 15 residues. Germline CDR1 and CDR2: SGHNT and YYREEE (reference sequence). Axillary draining lymph nodes of breast cancer patients supplied the node samples. Via MiXCR, TCRdb re-called the multiplex PCR reads, giving one row per CDR3 protein. The sample consists of 150,000 to 200,000 distinct CDR3 sequences, 25% to 40% of them appearing once. This clonotype was counted at least ten times. Its target is not known. Sequenced: axillary lymph node tissue. V and J are TRBV5-4 and TRBJ2-1; D gene ambiguous. The clonotype was recovered from a female donor with breast cancer. Some clones in this sample may be carry-over from other donors' samples. CDR3 loop: CASSQTFSSYNEQFF. Here the CDR3 DNA reads TGTGCCAGCAGCCAGACTTTCAGCTCCTACAATGAGCAGTTCTTC. Full variable domain (outside the CDR3, taken from reference TRBV5-4 and TRBJ2-1): ETGVTQSPTHLIKTRGQQVTLRCSSQSGHNTVSWYQQALGQGPQFIFQYYREEENGRGNFPPRFSGLQFPNYSSELNVNALELDDSALYLCASSQTFSSYNEQFFGPGTRLTVL.